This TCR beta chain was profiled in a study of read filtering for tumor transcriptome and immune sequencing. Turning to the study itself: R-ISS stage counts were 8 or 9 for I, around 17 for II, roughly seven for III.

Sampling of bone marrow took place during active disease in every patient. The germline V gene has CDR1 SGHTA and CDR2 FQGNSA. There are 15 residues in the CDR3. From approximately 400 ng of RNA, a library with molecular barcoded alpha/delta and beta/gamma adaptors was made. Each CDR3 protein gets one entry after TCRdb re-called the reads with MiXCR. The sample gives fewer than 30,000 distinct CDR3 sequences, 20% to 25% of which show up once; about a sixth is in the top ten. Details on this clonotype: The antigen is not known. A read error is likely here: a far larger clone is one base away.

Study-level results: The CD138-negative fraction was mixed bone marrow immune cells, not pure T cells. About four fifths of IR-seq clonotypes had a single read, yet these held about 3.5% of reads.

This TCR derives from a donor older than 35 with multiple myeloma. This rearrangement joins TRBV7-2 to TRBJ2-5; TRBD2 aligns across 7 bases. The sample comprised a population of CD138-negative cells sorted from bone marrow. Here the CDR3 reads CAGSFWGGYQETQYF. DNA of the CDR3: TGTGCCGGCAGCTTCTGGGGGGGATACCAAGAGACCCAGTACTTC. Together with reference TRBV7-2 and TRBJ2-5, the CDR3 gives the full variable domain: GAGVSQSPSNKVTEKGKDVELRCDPISGHTALYWYRQSLGQGLEFLIYFQGNSAPDKSGLPSDRFSAERTGGSVSTLTIQRTQQEDSAVYLCAGSFWGGYQETQYFGPGTRLLVL.